These 30 T cell receptor beta chains originate from one sample sequenced in a study of technical replicates of blood from a handful of donors. Repertoires were generated with immunoSEQ multiplex PCR, while TCRdb's copy carries only in-frame clones and drops some. The sample lists fewer than 85,000 clones; around 94% were seen once. The sequenced sample was T cells isolated from PBMCs. These receptors all stem from a human donor in good health.

The J gene is TRBJ1-2, the V gene TRBV10-3, with D hard to call. There are 14 residues in the CDR3. Germline CDR1 ENHRY, CDR2 SYGVKD. The V end was cut by 11 bases, the J end by 0 bases, with 16 bases between. Written as DNA, the CDR3 is TGTGCCGGGCGGGGAGAGGGCACTAACTATGGCTACACCTTC. It translates to CAGRGEGTNYGYTF.

Here the CDR3 reads CANRVSYNSPLHF. CDR3 bases: TGTGCCAACCGGGTCTCCTATAATTCACCCCTCCACTTT. The V gene is TRBV2, the J gene TRBJ1-6; D unclear. The CDR3 loop spans 13 amino acids. The germline V gene encodes CDR1 SNHLY and CDR2 FYNNEI. V was pared by 10 bases and J by 0 bases, with 7 bases between.

The chain carries TRBV9 and TRBJ1-1; D not resolved. V gave up 2 bases and J gave up 3 bases, with 5 bases separating them. This CDR3 is built from 12 residues. CDR1 and CDR2 (germline): SGDLS, YYNGEE. The CDR3 here is CASSVQDTEAFF. The CDR3 DNA is TGTGCCAGCAGCGTGCAGGACACTGAAGCTTTCTTT.

V and J are TRBV27 and TRBJ2-7, with a weak D call TRBD2 (6 bases). Germline CDR1 and CDR2: MNHEY and SMNVEV (reference sequence). Trimming shortened V by 6 bases and J by 3 bases, and 18 bases separated the two germline ends. The CDR3 covers 15 residues. The CDR3 reads CASRETTRRVYEQYF. The CDR3, as DNA: TGTGCCAGCAGGGAAACGACTAGGCGGGTCTACGAGCAGTACTTC.

The chain links TRBV5-1 to TRBJ2-1; D is undetermined. V dropped 0 bases and J dropped 7 bases, with 8 bases sitting between them. CDR1 is SGHRS and CDR2 is YFSETQ in the germline V gene. The CDR3 has 13 amino acids. CDR3: CASSLVVANEQFF. The CDR3 coding sequence is TGCGCCAGCAGCTTGGTGGTGGCTAATGAGCAGTTCTTC.

This clone occurred once. The chain joins TRBV25-1 to TRBJ1-1; D is perhaps TRBD1 (5 bases). The CDR3 totals 13 residues. V shed 2 bases and J shed 10 bases, with 14 bases lying between them. Germline assignment: CDR1 MGHDK and CDR2 SYGVNS. CDR3 sequence (DNA): TGTGCCAGCAGTGAAGGGGCAGGGTTGAGAGCTTTCTTT. Its protein is CASSEGAGLRAFF.

The V and J genes are TRBV4-1 and TRBJ2-7; 8 positions match TRBD1. V gave up 4 bases and J gave up 3 bases; unmatched junction bases: 11. Germline V lookup: CDR1 MGHRA, CDR2 YSYEKL. The length of the CDR3 is 16 residues. This chain's CDR3 is CASSLSAQGAIYEQYF. CDR3 DNA sequence: TGCGCCAGCAGCCTCAGCGCGCAGGGGGCGATCTACGAGCAGTACTTC.

The V gene is TRBV9, the J gene TRBJ1-1, with TRBD1 identical over 10 bases. There are 20 residues in the CDR3. CDR1 and CDR2 from the germline V gene are SGDLS and YYNGEE. Unmatched junction bases numbered 18, after V lost 3 bases and J lost 1 base. In nucleotides, the CDR3 is TGTGCCAGCAGCGGCCGCGGGACAGGGGCCGTAAGAACAGGGAACACTGAAGCTTTCTTT. Translated: CASSGRGTGAVRTGNTEAFF.

A note on this clone: The sample holds other DNA sequences that translate to the same CDR3. The J gene is TRBJ2-1, the V gene TRBV5-1, with TRBD2 identical over 7 bases. Germline values: CDR1 SGHRS, CDR2 YFSETQ. The V gene end was trimmed by 5 bases and the J gene end by 0 bases; junction bases not matched to a gene: 5. The CDR3 loop spans 15 amino acids. DNA of the CDR3: TGCGCCAGCAGTTCTACGGGGGGCTCCTACAATGAGCAGTTCTTC. This encodes CASSSTGGSYNEQFF.

The count of this clone is one. V is TRBV2 and J is TRBJ1-1; D unclear. CDR3 size: 11 residues. Germline-derived CDR1 and CDR2 are SNHLY and FYNNEI. The CDR3 loop is CVTFYSAEAFF. The CDR3 DNA sequence: TGTGTCACTTTTTACAGTGCTGAAGCTTTCTTT.

The V call is TRBV5-1, the J call TRBJ2-7; TRBD2 matches at 9 bases. The CDR3 contains 16 residues. Trimming at V came to 1 base and at J to 1 base, leaving 6 bases not matched to a gene. Per germline, CDR1 SGHRS and CDR2 YFSETQ. The CDR3 loop is CASSLLPSGTSYEQYF. DNA of the CDR3: TGCGCCAGCAGCTTGTTGCCTAGCGGGACGTCCTACGAGCAGTACTTC.

V gene TRBV5-1 combines with J gene TRBJ1-1; D unresolved. This CDR3 is 13 amino acids long. The V end lost 0 bases, the J end lost 3 bases, and 6 bases lay between the germline ends. CDR1 and CDR2 from the germline V gene are SGHRS and YFSETQ. The CDR3 DNA reads TGCGCCAGCAGCTTGGGGCAGGACACTGAAGCTTTCTTT. Translated: CASSLGQDTEAFF. The whole variable domain, remainder taken from reference TRBV5-1 and TRBJ1-1, is KAGVTQTPRYLIKTRGQQVTLSCSPISGHRSVSWYQQTPGQGLQFLFEYFSETQRNKGNFPGRFSGRQFSNSRSEMNVSTLELGDSALYLCASSLGQDTEAFFGQGTRLTVV.

The genes are TRBV7-6 and TRBJ1-2; no reliable D call. V lost 6 bases and J lost 1, with 9 bases in between. There are 13 residues in the CDR3. Germline V gives CDR1 SGHVS, CDR2 FNYEAQ. Here the CDR3 DNA reads TGTGCCAGCAGGGAGGGAGTTAACTATGGCTACACCTTC. It encodes CASREGVNYGYTF.

The CDR3 nucleotides read TGTGCCAGCAGCTTTTCCAACGACGGGACCTACGAGCAGTACTTC. Translation gives CASSFSNDGTYEQYF. The rearrangement joins TRBV7-9 to TRBJ2-7; maybe TRBD2 (5 bases). The CDR3 contains 15 residues. The germline gives CDR1 SEHNR, CDR2 FQNEAQ (reference sequence). Trimming pared 3 bases from V and 2 bases from J, leaving 14 bases between.

The rearrangement links TRBV2 to TRBJ1-1; D remains unclear. CDR1 SNHLY and CDR2 FYNNEI come from the germline V gene. Trimming took off 2 bases at V and 1 base at J, with 8 bases between the two ends. This CDR3 has 14 amino acids. The CDR3 DNA is TGTGCCAGCAGTGAAATGCCAGGGAACACTGAAGCTTTCTTT. Its protein product is CASSEMPGNTEAFF.

This chain connects TRBV14 to TRBJ2-7; D gene uncertain. This CDR3 spans 16 amino acids. Germline lookup yields CDR1 SGHDN and CDR2 FVKESK. The V end lost 3 bases, the J end lost 3 bases, and 18 bases lay between the germline ends. CDR3 in amino acids: CASSQRSSAGNYEQYF. CDR3 DNA: TGTGCCAGCAGCCAGCGAAGCTCGGCAGGCAACTACGAGCAGTACTTC. Filled out from reference TRBV14 and TRBJ2-7, the complete variable domain reads EAGVTQFPSHSVIEKGQTVTLRCDPISGHDNLYWYRRVMGKEIKFLLHFVKESKQDESGMPNNRFLAERTGGTYSTLKVQPAELEDSGVYFCASSQRSSAGNYEQYFGPGTRLTVT.

V and J are TRBV7-9 and TRBJ2-1; TRBD2 matches at 8 bases. With V trimmed by 5 bases and J by 8 bases, 11 bases remained unmatched. The CDR3 loop spans 15 amino acids. Germline CDR1 is SEHNR and CDR2 is FQNEAQ (reference sequence). The CDR3 region has the DNA TGTGCCAGCAGCACAAGCGGGGGCAGTTTGGATGAGCAGTTCTTC. Translation gives CASSTSGGSLDEQFF.

A few counts support this clone. This chain links TRBV29-1 with TRBJ1-1, with D maybe TRBD1 (6 bases). Trimming left V 0 bases short and J 12 bases short, with 14 bases between. This CDR3 has 12 residues. CDR1 SQVTM and CDR2 ANQGSEA come from the germline V gene. CDR3 nucleotide sequence: TGCAGCGTTGAAGACAACAGGGATTTGCCTTTCTTT. Its protein is CSVEDNRDLPFF. Together with reference TRBV29-1 and TRBJ1-1, the CDR3 gives the full variable domain: SAVISQKPSRDICQRGTSLTIQCQVDSQVTMMFWYRQQPGQSLTLIATANQGSEATYESGFVIDKFPISRPNLTFSTLTVSNMSPEDSSIYLCSVEDNRDLPFFGQGTRLTVV.

The rearrangement joins TRBV2 to TRBJ1-5; TRBD1 might be the D (6 bases). The CDR3 length is 17 residues. The ends were cut back, 2 bases at V and 0 bases at J, with 14 bases in the middle. Germline V gene sequence: CDR1 SNHLY, CDR2 FYNNEI. This chain's CDR3 is CASSELAGAGSNQPQHF. DNA for the CDR3: TGTGCCAGCAGTGAACTGGCAGGGGCAGGTAGCAATCAGCCCCAGCATTTT.

The V gene is TRBV29-1, the J gene TRBJ2-1, with 11 bases identical to TRBD1. The germline CDR1 and CDR2 sequences are SQVTM and ANQGSEA. V dropped 4 bases and J dropped 8; count of bases not matched to a gene: 1. The CDR3 consists of 12 residues. Here the CDR3 DNA reads TGCAGCGTTGTGGGACAGGGGGATGAGCAGTTCTTC. It encodes CSVVGQGDEQFF.

The gene calls are TRBV19 and TRBJ1-5, with D tentatively TRBD1 (6 bases). The V end lost 3 bases, the J end lost 5 bases, and 14 bases lay between the germline ends. The CDR3 extends over 15 amino acids. From germline, CDR1 is LNHDA and CDR2 SQIVND (reference sequence). The CDR3 nucleotides read TGTGCCAGTAGTATCGGGTCAGGGGCTTATCAGCCCCAGCATTTT. It is translated as CASSIGSGAYQPQHF.

J is TRBJ1-5 and V is TRBV19; perhaps TRBD1 as D (5 bases). The V gene's germline CDR1 is LNHDA and CDR2 SQIVND (reference sequence). Trimming took 6 bases from V and 6 from J, leaving 12 bases between them. The CDR3 runs to 13 residues. Here the CDR3 reads CASSQTVSQPQHF. CDR3 DNA sequence: TGTGCCAGTAGCCAGACAGTTTCTCAGCCCCAGCATTTT.

The V gene is TRBV15, the J gene TRBJ1-1; a possible D gene is TRBD1 (5 bases). V dropped 5 bases and J dropped 0 bases, with 10 bases sitting between them. Per the germline V gene, CDR1 is LNHNV and CDR2 is YYDKDF (reference sequence). This CDR3 is built from 14 residues. CDR3 region: CATSVRALNTEAFF. Written as DNA, the CDR3 is TGTGCCACCAGCGTCAGGGCGCTGAACACTGAAGCTTTCTTT.

The rearrangement joins TRBV5-1 to TRBJ2-2; D is possibly TRBD1 (6 bases). CDR3 size: 15 residues. Germline-derived CDR1 and CDR2 are SGHRS and YFSETQ. V dropped 3 bases and J dropped 0 bases, with 9 bases sitting between them. The CDR3 reads CASSSWTANTGELFF. The CDR3 DNA follows: TGCGCCAGCAGCTCCTGGACAGCGAACACCGGGGAGCTGTTTTTT.

The chain's CDR3 is CASRLGLAADEQYF. CDR3 DNA sequence: TGTGCCAGCAGACTGGGACTAGCGGCGGACGAGCAGTACTTC. The chain is built from TRBV5-8 and TRBJ2-7; TRBD2 matches at 11 bases. The J segment lost 5 bases and the V segment lost 5 bases, leaving 6 bases of the junction unmatched. Looked up from germline, CDR1 is SGHTS and CDR2 is YDEGEE. CDR3 length: 14 residues.

The V call is TRBV9, the J call TRBJ2-1; TRBD2 agrees at 12 bases. V dropped 4 bases and J dropped 7; count of bases not matched to a gene: 6. This CDR3 region has 15 residues. Per germline, CDR1 SGDLS and CDR2 YYNGEE. CDR3 DNA sequence: TGTGCCAGCAGCCCCCTAGCGGGGGGGTGGAATGAGCAGTTCTTC. Its translation: CASSPLAGGWNEQFF.

The rearrangement joins TRBV25-1 to TRBJ2-3; D is possibly TRBD2 (7 bases). CDR1 and CDR2 from the germline V gene are MGHDK and SYGVNS. V was shortened by 1 base and J by 4 bases, with 12 bases between the two germline ends. This CDR3 region has 15 residues. CDR3 amino acids: CASSEFGGQADTQYF. CDR3 sequence (DNA): TGTGCCAGCAGTGAATTCGGGGGGCAGGCAGATACGCAGTATTTT.

The gene calls are TRBV19 and TRBJ2-7; the D gene is possibly TRBD1 (5 bases). CDR3 length: 16 amino acids. V lost 7 bases to trimming and J lost 6 bases, with 25 bases between them. Germline loops: CDR1 LNHDA, CDR2 SQIVND (reference sequence). CDR3 coding DNA: TGTGCCAGTACCTCCCCCTGGGGCCCCCGGGCAGCCGAGCAGTACTTC. The encoded protein is CASTSPWGPRAAEQYF.

This clone was seen just once. The chain uses TRBV27 and TRBJ2-2; TRBD2 is a possible D gene (5 bases). The germline V and J ends were trimmed by 0 bases and 0 bases, with 8 bases remaining between them. This CDR3 is built from 16 residues. The germline gives CDR1 MNHEY, CDR2 SMNVEV (reference sequence). CDR3 in amino acids: CASSLSRVANTGELFF. In DNA form, the CDR3 reads TGTGCCAGCAGTTTATCGAGGGTTGCGAACACCGGGGAGCTGTTTTTT.

The chain employs TRBV6-1 and TRBJ1-5; D gene uncertain. Between the trimmed V and J ends, which lost 8 bases and 5 bases, there was a span of 13 bases. Per germline, CDR1 MNHNS and CDR2 SASEGT. This CDR3 region has 13 residues. CDR3 bases: TGTGCCAGCTCTGGACGGGAGCATCAGCCCCAGCATTTT. Encoded protein: CASSGREHQPQHF.